The 15 T cell receptor beta chains presented below share a single source sample, sequenced in a study of T cells in Graves' hyperthyroidism and ophthalmopathy. Amplified TCR beta CDR3 regions derived from RNA transcripts. The study used the HTBI primer set for a first-round RT-PCR of the TCR CDR3. TCRdb ran MiXCR on the multiplex PCR reads and lists one entry per CDR3 protein. The table shows around 450,000 distinct CDR3 sequences, with roughly an eighth occurring only once. Sequenced input: blood. These receptors were taken from a woman aged 18-29 years with Graves' hyperthyroidism.

A single count supports this clonotype. V usage is TRBV20-1 and J usage is TRBJ1-5; 11 nucleotides align to TRBD1. Germline V gives CDR1 DFQATT, CDR2 SNEGSKA (reference sequence). With V trimmed by 5 bases and J by 3 bases, 3 bases remained unmatched. The CDR3 extends over 14 amino acids. CDR3 bases: TGCAGTGCTGGGACAGGGGGAACCAATCAGCCCCAGCATTTT. Translation gives CSAGTGGTNQPQHF.

This clonotype was recorded at least ten times. This chain uses TRBV28 with TRBJ2-7; 9 nucleotides line up with TRBD1. In germline, CDR1 is MDHEN, CDR2 SYDVKM. The CDR3 extends over 17 amino acids. Trimming cost V 6 bases and J 4 bases; bases outside gene matches: 16. The CDR3 loop reads CASRKVPQGQGYYEQYF. The CDR3 DNA reads TGTGCCAGCAGAAAGGTCCCTCAGGGACAGGGATATTACGAGCAGTACTTC.

This clonotype has more than one count but fewer than ten. The chain uses TRBV20-1 and TRBJ1-2; 7 positions agree with TRBD1. The CDR3 spans 13 residues. From germline, CDR1 is DFQATT and CDR2 SNEGSKA (reference sequence). Unmatched junction bases numbered 5, after V lost 0 bases and J lost 7 bases. CDR3 residues: CSAREDRNLGYTF. CDR3 bases: TGCAGTGCTAGAGAGGACAGGAACCTTGGCTACACCTTC.

This clonotype was recorded many times. This rearrangement joins TRBV20-1 to TRBJ2-1; D gene uncertain. In germline, CDR1 is DFQATT, CDR2 SNEGSKA (reference sequence). Trimming left V 4 bases short and J 12 bases short, with 13 bases between. This CDR3 is built from 11 residues. The CDR3 DNA sequence: TGCAGTGCTACCGGGCTTGGTGCGCAGTTCTTC. Protein sequence: CSATGLGAQFF.

This clonotype was seen at least ten times. The CDR3 DNA reads TGTGCCAGCAGCTTAGAGGGCGCAGGGATTAGTGAAAAACTGTTTTTT. It is translated as CASSLEGAGISEKLFF. The genes are TRBV11-2 and TRBJ1-4; maybe TRBD1 (5 bases). The germline V gene encodes CDR1 SGHAT and CDR2 FQNNGV. The CDR3 is 16 amino acids. Trimming removed 0 bases at V and 7 bases at J, with 15 bases between.

This clonotype came up many times. This chain uses TRBV27 with TRBJ2-1, with D perhaps TRBD1 (6 bases). This CDR3 has 16 amino acids. The V end was cut by 4 bases, the J end by 6 bases, with 19 bases between. Looked up from germline, CDR1 is MNHEY and CDR2 is SMNVEV (reference sequence). The CDR3 nucleotides read TGTGCCAGCAGTTCAGCCAGGGGACGAATCCGCAATGAGCAGTTCTTC. It yields the protein CASSSARGRIRNEQFF.

This clonotype was seen a few times. The chain uses TRBV5-1 and TRBJ1-1; tentatively, D is TRBD1 (5 bases). CDR1 SGHRS and CDR2 YFSETQ come from the germline V gene. The CDR3 contains 13 residues. V lost 3 bases and J lost 10, with 16 bases in between. CDR3 bases: TGCGCCAGCAGCTGGGGGATGGACTCCGCAGCTTTCTTT. Protein sequence: CASSWGMDSAAFF.

This clonotype was seen repeatedly, ten times or more. The chain uses TRBV7-8 and TRBJ1-1, with 7 nucleotides matching TRBD1. Trimming cost V 5 bases and J 1 base; bases outside gene matches: 16. The CDR3 totals 18 residues. Germline values: CDR1 SGHVS, CDR2 FQNEAQ. The DNA of the CDR3 is TGTGCCAGCAGCCGGAGTGGGGCACCGGGACAGAAGAACACTGAAGCTTTCTTT. This sequence encodes CASSRSGAPGQKNTEAFF.

This clonotype was recorded a few times. V is TRBV6-1 and J is TRBJ2-2; no definite D call. Trimming took off 6 bases at V and 4 bases at J, with 15 bases between the two ends. The V gene's germline CDR1 is MNHNS and CDR2 SASEGT. CDR3 length equals 15 residues. CDR3 DNA: TGTGCCAGCAGAGCGCGGAGTGGCGGCACCGGGGAGCTGTTTTTT. Its protein product is CASRARSGGTGELFF.

This clonotype came up many times. The rearrangement links TRBV4-1 to TRBJ1-1; D gene uncertain. Germline CDR1 MGHRA, CDR2 YSYEKL. This CDR3 is 14 amino acids long. V was pared by 3 bases and J by 0 bases, with 8 bases between. CDR3 sequence: CASSHDILNTEAFF. The CDR3 DNA follows: TGCGCCAGCAGCCACGACATCTTGAACACTGAAGCTTTCTTT.

Remarks on this clonotype: Its ends do not fully match the called genes, so a read error is possible. The chain links TRBV7-2 to TRBJ1-3; no firm D call. The CDR3 has 13 residues. Germline assignment: CDR1 SGHTA and CDR2 FQGNSA. The CDR3 is CASSFNSGNTVYF. The CDR3 coding sequence is TGTGCCAGCAGCTTTAACTCTGGAAACACCGTATATTTT.

J is TRBJ1-2 and V is TRBV5-1; D possibly corresponds to TRBD1 (5 bases). The CDR3 has 16 amino acids. V lost 0 bases, J lost 3 bases, and 15 bases lay in between. Germline CDR1 reads SGHRS; CDR2 reads YFSETQ. As DNA, the CDR3 is TGCGCCAGCAGCTTGGAGGCGGGGGGGATCGACTATGGCTACACCTTC. Protein sequence: CASSLEAGGIDYGYTF.

In its sample, this clonotype was seen a few times. The chain combines TRBV18 with TRBJ1-6; no firm D call. V dropped 2 bases and J dropped 4 bases, with 3 bases sitting between them. Germline loops: CDR1 KGHSH, CDR2 LQKENI. The CDR3 is 13 amino acids. The CDR3 reads CASSPSYNSPLHF. CDR3 nucleotides: TGTGCCAGCTCACCATCTTATAATTCACCCCTCCACTTT.

V usage is TRBV19 and J usage is TRBJ1-4, with a tentative D call TRBD1 (5 bases). Trimming shortened V by 7 bases and J by 8 bases, and 17 bases separated the two germline ends. Germline CDR1 LNHDA, CDR2 SQIVND (reference sequence). This CDR3 has 14 amino acids. CDR3 region: CASKVDTTGEKLFF. CDR3 coding DNA: TGTGCCAGTAAGGTGGACACCACTGGGGAAAAACTGTTTTTT.

This clonotype was counted ten times or more. The gene calls are TRBV4-1 and TRBJ2-7; 8 bases fit TRBD2. V lost 4 bases, J lost 2 bases, and 7 bases stayed unmatched. The CDR3 is made up of 15 amino acids. Germline V gives CDR1 MGHRA, CDR2 YSYEKL. This CDR3 reads CASSPYSGRAYEQYF. As DNA, the CDR3 is TGCGCCAGCAGCCCTTATTCCGGGAGGGCCTACGAGCAGTACTTC.